This TCR beta chain was profiled in a study of blood T cells in healthy people across ages. Trimming removed 4 bases at V and 5 bases at J, with 9 bases between. The CDR3 spans 14 residues. CDR1 and CDR2 from the germline V gene are WNHNN and SYGVQD (reference sequence). For the second PCR, which ran for about 6 to 11 cycles, a sample-barcoded 5' primer and a J-beta primer mix were used. TCRdb reanalysed the 5' RACE reads using MiXCR and keeps one entry per CDR3 protein. The sample comprises fewer than 750,000 distinct CDR3 sequences, 47% of which are singletons, and about 26% rests with the top ten. This clonotype has just a few counts.

Input material: blood. The genes are TRBV10-1 and TRBJ1-6, with a possible D match to TRBD1 (5 bases). The clonotype was recovered from an elderly man in good health. CDR3 sequence: CASSVDTHNSPLHF. In DNA, the CDR3 is TGCGCCAGCAGTGTGGACACGCATAATTCACCCCTCCACTTT.